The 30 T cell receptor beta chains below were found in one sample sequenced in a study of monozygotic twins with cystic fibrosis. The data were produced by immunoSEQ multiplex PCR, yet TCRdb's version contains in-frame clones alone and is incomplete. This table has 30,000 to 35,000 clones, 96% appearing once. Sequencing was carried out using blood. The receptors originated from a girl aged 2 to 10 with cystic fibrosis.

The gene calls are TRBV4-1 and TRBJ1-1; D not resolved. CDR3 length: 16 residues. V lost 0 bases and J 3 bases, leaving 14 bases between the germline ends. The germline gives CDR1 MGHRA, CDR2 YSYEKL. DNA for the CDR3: TGCGCCAGCAGCCAAGACCCCCTCCGGTTACACACTGAAGCTTTCTTT. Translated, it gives CASSQDPLRLHTEAFF.

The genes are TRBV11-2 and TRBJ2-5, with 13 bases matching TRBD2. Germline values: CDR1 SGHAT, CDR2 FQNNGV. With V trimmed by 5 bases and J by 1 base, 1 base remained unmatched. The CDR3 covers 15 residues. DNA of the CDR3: TGTGCCAGCAGCACTAGCGGGAGGGTCCAAGAGACCCAGTACTTC. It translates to CASSTSGRVQETQYF.

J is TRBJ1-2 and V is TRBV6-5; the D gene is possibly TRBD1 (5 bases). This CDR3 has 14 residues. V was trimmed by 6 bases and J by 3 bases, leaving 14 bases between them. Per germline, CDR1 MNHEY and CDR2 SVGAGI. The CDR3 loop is CASRSSGADYGYTF. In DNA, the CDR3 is TGTGCCAGCAGGTCCAGTGGGGCAGACTATGGCTACACCTTC.

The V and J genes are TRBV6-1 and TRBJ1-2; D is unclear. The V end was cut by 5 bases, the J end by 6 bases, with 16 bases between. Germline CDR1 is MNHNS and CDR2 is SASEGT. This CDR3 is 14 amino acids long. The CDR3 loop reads CASSSRWAEDGYTF. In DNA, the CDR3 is TGTGCCAGCAGTAGCAGGTGGGCAGAGGATGGCTACACCTTC.

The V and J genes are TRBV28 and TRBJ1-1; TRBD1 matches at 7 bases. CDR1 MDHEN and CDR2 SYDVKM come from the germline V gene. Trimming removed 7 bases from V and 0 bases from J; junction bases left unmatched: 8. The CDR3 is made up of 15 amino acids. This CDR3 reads CASTTTGYVNTEAFF. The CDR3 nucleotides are TGTGCCAGCACCACGACAGGGTACGTGAACACTGAAGCTTTCTTT.

The CDR3 DNA follows: TGTGCCAGCAGCAGCAGCGGGCTTCAAGAGACCCAGTACTTC. It codes for CASSSSGLQETQYF. V and J are TRBV2 and TRBJ2-5, with a possible D match to TRBD2 (6 bases). Germline CDR1 SNHLY, CDR2 FYNNEI. The CDR3 loop spans 14 amino acids. V was shortened by 6 bases and J by 2 bases, with 13 bases between the two germline ends.

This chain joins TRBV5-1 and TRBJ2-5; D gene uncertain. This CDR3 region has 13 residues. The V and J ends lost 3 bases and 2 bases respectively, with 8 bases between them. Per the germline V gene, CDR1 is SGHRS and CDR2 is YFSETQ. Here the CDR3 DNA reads TGCGCCAGCAGCTATAGTGGGCAAGAGACCCAGTACTTC. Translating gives CASSYSGQETQYF.

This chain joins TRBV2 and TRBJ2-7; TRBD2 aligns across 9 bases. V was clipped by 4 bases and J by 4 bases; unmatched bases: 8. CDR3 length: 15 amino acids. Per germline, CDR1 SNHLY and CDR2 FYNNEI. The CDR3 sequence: CASSGGGGAMYEQYF. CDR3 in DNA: TGTGCCAGCAGTGGCGGCGGGGGGGCTATGTACGAGCAGTACTTC.

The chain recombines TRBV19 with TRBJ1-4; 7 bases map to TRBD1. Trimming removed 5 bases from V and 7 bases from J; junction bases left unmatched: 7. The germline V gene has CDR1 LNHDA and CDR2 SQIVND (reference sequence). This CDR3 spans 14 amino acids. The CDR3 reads CASSPDRESEKLFF. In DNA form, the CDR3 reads TGTGCCAGTAGTCCCGACAGGGAAAGTGAAAAACTGTTTTTT.

DNA of the CDR3: TGTGCCAGCAAACCAATGGGCAGACAATCACCCCTCCACTTT. Residues: CASKPMGRQSPLHF. The V call is TRBV25-1, the J call TRBJ1-6; no clear D gene. CDR1 and CDR2 (germline): MGHDK, SYGVNS. This CDR3 is 14 amino acids long. The germline V and J ends were trimmed by 7 bases and 10 bases, with 17 bases remaining between them.

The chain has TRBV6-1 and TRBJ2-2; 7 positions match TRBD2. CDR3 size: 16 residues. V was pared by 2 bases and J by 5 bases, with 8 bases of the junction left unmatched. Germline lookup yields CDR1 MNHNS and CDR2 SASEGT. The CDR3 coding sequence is TGTGCCAGCAGTGAAAAGGGCGGGAGATATACCGGGGAGCTGTTTTTT. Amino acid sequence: CASSEKGGRYTGELFF.

For the CDR3, the DNA is TGTGCCAGTAACAAAGGGACTAGCGGGAGGGTAGGTGAGCAGTTCTTC. This codes for CASNKGTSGRVGEQFF. This rearrangement joins TRBV19 to TRBJ2-1; 16 bases fit TRBD2. CDR3 length: 16 amino acids. Trimming at V came to 7 bases and at J to 9 bases, leaving 9 bases not matched to a gene. Germline assignment: CDR1 LNHDA and CDR2 SQIVND (reference sequence).

CDR3 protein: CASSLTETYNEQFF. The CDR3 bases are TGTGCCAGCAGCTTGACAGAAACCTACAATGAGCAGTTCTTC. The J gene is TRBJ2-1, the V gene TRBV5-8; D ambiguous. V was clipped by 1 base and J by 2 bases, with 7 bases between them. Germline CDR1 is SGHTS and CDR2 is YDEGEE. This CDR3 contains 14 residues. The variable domain in full, completed from reference TRBV5-8 and TRBJ2-1, reads EAGVTQSPTHLIKTRGQQATLRCSPISGHTSVYWYQQALGLGLQFLLWYDEGEERNRGNFPPRFSGRQFPNYSSELNVNALELEDSALYLCASSLTETYNEQFFGPGTRLTVL.

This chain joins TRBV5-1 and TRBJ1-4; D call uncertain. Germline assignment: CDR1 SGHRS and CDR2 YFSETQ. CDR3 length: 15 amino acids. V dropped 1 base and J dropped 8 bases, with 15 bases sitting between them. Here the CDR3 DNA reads TGCGCCAGCAGCTTGAGTCGGCCTTCCGACGAAAAACTGTTTTTT. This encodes CASSLSRPSDEKLFF.

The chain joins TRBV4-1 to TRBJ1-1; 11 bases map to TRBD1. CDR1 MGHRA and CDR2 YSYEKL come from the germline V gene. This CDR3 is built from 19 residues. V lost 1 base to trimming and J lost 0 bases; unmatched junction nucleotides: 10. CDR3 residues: CASSQGIRTGGLMNTEAFF. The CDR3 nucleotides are TGCGCCAGCAGCCAAGGCATCAGGACAGGGGGCTTAATGAACACTGAAGCTTTCTTT.

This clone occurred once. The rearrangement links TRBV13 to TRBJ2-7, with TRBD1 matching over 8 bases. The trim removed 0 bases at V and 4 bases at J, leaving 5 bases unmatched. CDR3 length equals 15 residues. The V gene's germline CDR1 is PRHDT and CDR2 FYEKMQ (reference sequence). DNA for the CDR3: TGTGCCAGCAGCTTAGGTCCAGGGGGCAAGTACGAGCAGTACTTC. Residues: CASSLGPGGKYEQYF.

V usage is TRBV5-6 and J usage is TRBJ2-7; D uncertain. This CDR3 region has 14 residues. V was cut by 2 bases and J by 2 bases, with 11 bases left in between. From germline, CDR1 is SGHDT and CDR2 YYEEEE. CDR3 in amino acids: CASSLNRRPYEQYF. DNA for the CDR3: TGTGCCAGCAGCTTAAATAGGCGTCCCTACGAGCAGTACTTC. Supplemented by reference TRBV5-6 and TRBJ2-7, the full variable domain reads DAGVTQSPTHLIKTRGQQVTLRCSPKSGHDTVSWYQQALGQGPQFIFQYYEEEERQRGNFPDRFSGHQFPNYSSELNVNALLLGDSALYLCASSLNRRPYEQYFGPGTRLTVT.

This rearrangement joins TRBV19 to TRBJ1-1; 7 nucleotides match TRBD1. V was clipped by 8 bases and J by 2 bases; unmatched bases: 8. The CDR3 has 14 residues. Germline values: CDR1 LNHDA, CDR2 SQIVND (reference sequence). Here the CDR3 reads CASSRQGGNTEAFF. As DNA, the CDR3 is TGTGCCAGTTCCCGACAGGGCGGAAACACTGAAGCTTTCTTT.

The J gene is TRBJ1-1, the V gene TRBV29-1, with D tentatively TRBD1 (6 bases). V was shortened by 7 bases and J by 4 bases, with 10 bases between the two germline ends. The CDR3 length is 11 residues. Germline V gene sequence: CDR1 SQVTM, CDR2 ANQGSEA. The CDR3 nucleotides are TGCAGCGCTACAGGGAGCACTGAAGCTTTCTTT. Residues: CSATGSTEAFF.

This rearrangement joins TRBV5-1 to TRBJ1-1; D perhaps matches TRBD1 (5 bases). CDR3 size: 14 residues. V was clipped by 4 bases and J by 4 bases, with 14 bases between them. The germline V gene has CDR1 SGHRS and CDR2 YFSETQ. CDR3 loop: CASSMGVGATEAFF. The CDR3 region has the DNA TGCGCCAGCAGCATGGGGGTTGGAGCCACTGAAGCTTTCTTT.

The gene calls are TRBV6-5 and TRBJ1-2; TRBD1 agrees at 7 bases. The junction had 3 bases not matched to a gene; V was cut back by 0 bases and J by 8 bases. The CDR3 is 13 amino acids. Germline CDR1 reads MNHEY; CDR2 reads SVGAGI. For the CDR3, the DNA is TGTGCCAGCAGTTACTCGAGGGGGCTCGGCTACACCTTC. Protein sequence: CASSYSRGLGYTF.

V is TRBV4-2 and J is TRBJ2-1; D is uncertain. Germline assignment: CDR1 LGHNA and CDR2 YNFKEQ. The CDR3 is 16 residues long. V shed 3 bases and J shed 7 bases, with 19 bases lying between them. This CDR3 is CASSQEAPPVSNEQFF. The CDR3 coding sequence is TGTGCCAGCAGCCAGGAAGCACCACCCGTGTCTAATGAGCAGTTCTTC.

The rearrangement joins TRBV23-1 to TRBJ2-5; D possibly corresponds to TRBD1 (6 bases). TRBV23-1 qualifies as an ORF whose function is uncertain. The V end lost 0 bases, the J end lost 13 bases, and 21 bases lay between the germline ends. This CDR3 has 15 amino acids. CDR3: CASSQSARTGGTLYF. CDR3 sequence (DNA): TGCGCCAGCAGTCAATCGGCCAGGACGGGTGGGACATTGTACTTC.

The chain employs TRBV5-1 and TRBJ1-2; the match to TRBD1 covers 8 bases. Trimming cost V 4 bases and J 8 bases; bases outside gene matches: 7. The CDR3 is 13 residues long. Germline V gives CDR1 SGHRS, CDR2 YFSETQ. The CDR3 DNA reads TGCGCCAGCAGCCCCAACCGGGACAGGGGCTACACCTTC. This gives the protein CASSPNRDRGYTF.

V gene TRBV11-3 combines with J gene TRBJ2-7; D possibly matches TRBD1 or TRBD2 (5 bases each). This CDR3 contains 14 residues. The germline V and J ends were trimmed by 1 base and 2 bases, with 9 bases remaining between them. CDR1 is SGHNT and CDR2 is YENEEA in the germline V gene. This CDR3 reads CASSLGDRPYEQYF. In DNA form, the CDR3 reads TGTGCCAGCAGCTTAGGGGACCGACCCTACGAGCAGTACTTC.

CDR3 DNA: TGTGCCAGCATCTCTCAGGGGAGGGGTGAAGCTTTCTTT. This translates into CASISQGRGEAFF. The V call is TRBV2, the J call TRBJ1-1, with a tentative D call TRBD1 (6 bases). This CDR3 has 13 amino acids. Germline CDR1 and CDR2: SNHLY and FYNNEI. The ends were cut back, 7 bases at V and 7 bases at J, with 16 bases in the middle.

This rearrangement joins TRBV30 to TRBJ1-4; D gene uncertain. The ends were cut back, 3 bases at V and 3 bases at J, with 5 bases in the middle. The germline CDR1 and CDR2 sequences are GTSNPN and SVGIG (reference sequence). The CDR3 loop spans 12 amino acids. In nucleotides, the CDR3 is TGTGCCTGGAGACGAGCTAATGAAAAACTGTTTTTT. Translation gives CAWRRANEKLFF.

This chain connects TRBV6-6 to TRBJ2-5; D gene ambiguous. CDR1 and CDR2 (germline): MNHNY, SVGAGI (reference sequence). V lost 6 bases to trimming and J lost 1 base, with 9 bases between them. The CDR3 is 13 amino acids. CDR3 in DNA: TGTGCCAGCAGATACCGACCCCAAGAGACCCAGTACTTC. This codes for CASRYRPQETQYF.

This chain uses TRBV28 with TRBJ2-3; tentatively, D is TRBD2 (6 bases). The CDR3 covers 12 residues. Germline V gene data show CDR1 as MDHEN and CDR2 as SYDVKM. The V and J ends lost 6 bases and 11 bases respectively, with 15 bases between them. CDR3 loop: CASRRSGVGQYF. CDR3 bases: TGTGCCAGCAGGCGCTCGGGGGTCGGGCAGTATTTT.

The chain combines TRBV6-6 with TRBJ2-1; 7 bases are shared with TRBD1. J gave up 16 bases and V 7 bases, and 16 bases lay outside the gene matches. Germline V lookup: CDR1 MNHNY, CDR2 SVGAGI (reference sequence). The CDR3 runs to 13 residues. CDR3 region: CASTEYRGLVYFF. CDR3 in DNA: TGTGCCAGCACCGAATACAGGGGTTTGGTGTACTTCTTC.